Presented here are 2 T cell receptor beta chains from one specimen sequenced in a study of molecular identifiers for immune sequencing clone quantification. TCRdb itself ran the PCR reads through MiXCR, one entry per CDR3 protein. The sample records nearly 650,000 distinct CDR3 sequences, about 25% being singletons. The sequenced sample consisted of naive CD8+ T cells from blood, with Jurkat cell RNA spiked in. This sample's subset: FACS-sorted CD8+CD4-CCR7+CD45RA+ naive T cells. These receptors originate from a human donor in good health. Some libraries in this study had Jurkat cell RNA spiked in.

Turning to this clonotype: This may be a read error: a much more frequent sequence differs by one nucleotide. The chain combines TRBV19 with TRBJ2-7; the D is unclear. The CDR3 is 12 residues long. Germline V lookup: CDR1 LNHDA, CDR2 SQIVND (reference sequence). V gave up 5 bases and J gave up 7 bases, with 12 bases separating them. CDR3 amino acids: CASSRGFEEQYF. In DNA form, the CDR3 reads TGTGCCAGTAGTCGAGGCTTCGAAGAGCAGTACTTC. The full variable domain, its missing parts supplied by reference TRBV19 and TRBJ2-7, is DGGITQSPKYLFRKEGQNVTLSCEQNLNHDAMYWYRQDPGQGLRLIYYSQIVNDFQKGDIAEGYSVSREKKESFPLTVTSAQKNPTAFYLCASSRGFEEQYFGPGTRLTVT.

A note on this clonotype: With a much larger clone just one base away, this may be a read error. The chain links TRBV20-1 to TRBJ1-4, with TRBD1 matching over 7 bases. CDR3 length equals 15 residues. Germline V gene data show CDR1 as DFQATT and CDR2 as SNEGSKA (reference sequence). The CDR3 DNA follows: TGCAATGCTAGATTGTCCGGGACAGAGAATGAAAAACTGTTTTTT. Translation gives CNARLSGTENEKLFF.